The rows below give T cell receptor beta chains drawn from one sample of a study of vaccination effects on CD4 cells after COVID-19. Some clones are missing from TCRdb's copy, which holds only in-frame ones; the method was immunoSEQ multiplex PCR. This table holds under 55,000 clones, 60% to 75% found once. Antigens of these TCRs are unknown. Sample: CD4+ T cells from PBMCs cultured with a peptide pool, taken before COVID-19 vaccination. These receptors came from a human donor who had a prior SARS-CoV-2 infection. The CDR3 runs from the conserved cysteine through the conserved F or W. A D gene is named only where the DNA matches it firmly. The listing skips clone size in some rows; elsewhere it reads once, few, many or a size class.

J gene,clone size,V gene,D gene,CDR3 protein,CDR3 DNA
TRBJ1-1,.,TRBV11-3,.,CASSFSHRDRFAEAFF,TGTGCCAGCAGCTTCTCCCACCGGGACCGTTTCGCTGAAGCTTTCTTT
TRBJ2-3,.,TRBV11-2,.,CASSRQTPGTDTQYF,TGTGCCAGCAGCCGGCAAACGCCCGGCACAGATACGCAGTATTTT
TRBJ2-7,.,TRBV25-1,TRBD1,CASSVTGTYEQYF,TGTGCCAGCAGTGTGACAGGGACCTACGAGCAGTACTTC
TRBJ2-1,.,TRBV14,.,CASSQRGRNNEQFF,TGTGCCAGCAGCCAACGGGGCAGGAACAATGAGCAGTTCTTC
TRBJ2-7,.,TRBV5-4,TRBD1,CASSLGGQSYEQYF,TGTGCCAGCAGCTTGGGGGGACAGTCCTACGAGCAGTACTTC
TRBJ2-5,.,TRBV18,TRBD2,CASSPPGLAETQYF,TGTGCCAGCTCACCCCCGGGACTAGCAGAGACCCAGTACTTC
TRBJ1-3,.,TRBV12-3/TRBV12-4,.,CASSRWLGNTIYF,TGTGCCAGCAGTCGGTGGCTTGGAAACACCATATATTTT
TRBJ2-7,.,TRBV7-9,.,CASSATGTQYEQYF,TGTGCCAGCAGCGCAACCGGGACCCAATACGAGCAGTACTTC
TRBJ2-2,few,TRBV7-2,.,CASSGYNTGELFF,TGTGCCAGCAGTGGTTATAACACCGGGGAGCTGTTTTTT
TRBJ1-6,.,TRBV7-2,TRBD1,CASSLQGAGSPLHF,TGTGCCAGCAGCTTACAGGGGGCAGGTTCACCCCTCCACTTT
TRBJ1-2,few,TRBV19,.,CASTETANYGYTF,TGTGCCAGTACTGAGACAGCAAACTATGGCTACACCTTC
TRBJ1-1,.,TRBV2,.,CASSRDTNTEAFF,TGTGCCAGCAGTAGGGACACGAACACTGAAGCTTTCTTT
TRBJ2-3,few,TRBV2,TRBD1,CASRQGAADTQYF,TGTGCCAGCAGACAGGGGGCTGCAGATACGCAGTATTTT
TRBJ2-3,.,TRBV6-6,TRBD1,CASSTQGVLTDTQYF,TGTGCCAGCAGTACACAGGGGGTACTCACAGATACGCAGTATTTT
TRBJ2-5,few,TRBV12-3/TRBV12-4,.,CASSFRGEETQYF,TGTGCCAGCAGTTTTAGGGGCGAAGAGACCCAGTACTTC
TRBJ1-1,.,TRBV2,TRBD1,CASSDRDVGTEAFF,TGTGCCAGCAGCGACAGGGACGTTGGGACTGAAGCTTTCTTT
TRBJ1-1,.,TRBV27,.,CASSPEFPNFAWDTEAFF,TGTGCCAGCAGCCCGGAATTCCCCAACTTCGCGTGGGACACTGAAGCTTTCTTT
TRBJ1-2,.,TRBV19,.,CASSILGGGYTF,TGTGCCAGTAGTATTCTCGGAGGTGGCTACACCTTC
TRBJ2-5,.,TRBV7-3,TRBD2,CASSLFPAGAQETQYF,TGTGCCAGCAGCTTATTCCCAGCGGGGGCACAAGAGACCCAGTACTTC
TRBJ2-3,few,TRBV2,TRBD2,CASSGGVLSGGHTSTDTQYF,TGTGCCAGCAGTGGCGGGGTACTAAGCGGGGGGCACACTAGCACAGATACGCAGTATTTT
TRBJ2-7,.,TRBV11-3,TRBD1,CASSPSSGTGGDEQYF,TGTGCCAGCAGCCCGTCCTCCGGGACAGGGGGCGACGAGCAGTACTTC
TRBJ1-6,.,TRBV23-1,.,CASSQYELLISYNSPLHF,TGCGCCAGCAGTCAATACGAACTTCTTATCTCCTATAATTCACCCCTCCACTTT